This T cell receptor beta chain was recovered during a study of T cells in Graves' hyperthyroidism and ophthalmopathy. The study's findings and limits: Among clonotypes expanded in thyroid above 0.001, most were also found in blood.

Graves' hyperthyroidism without ophthalmopathy progression within 18 months was termed stable. This clonotype came up many times. Its specificity is not known. V gave up 6 bases and J gave up 5 bases, with 15 bases separating them. Germline-derived CDR1 and CDR2 are SGHAT and FQNNGV. The CDR3 length is 14 residues. The source material, RNA transcripts, was used to amplify TCR beta CDR3 regions. Initially, a first-round RT-PCR of the TCR CDR3 employed the HTBI primer set. TCRdb processed the multiplex PCR reads anew with MiXCR; each CDR3 protein has one entry. The sample has 45,000 to 55,000 distinct CDR3 sequences, approximately 58% seen once.

Sample: peripheral blood or thyroid tissue (not recorded which). The chain links TRBV11-2 to TRBJ2-3; the D gene is possibly TRBD2 (6 bases). This TCR came from a man aged 18 to 29 with Graves' hyperthyroidism. The CDR3 loop reads CASREPTGGDTQYF. For the CDR3, the DNA is TGTGCCAGCAGAGAGCCCACCGGGGGAGATACGCAGTATTTT.